This T cell receptor (beta chain) comes out of a study of spatial heterogeneity in lung cancer. CDR3 length: 15 amino acids. Per the germline V gene, CDR1 is SEHNR and CDR2 is FQNEAQ (reference sequence). Described time point: blood at routine non-recurrence follow-up after resection. Using its own MiXCR run on the 5' RACE reads, TCRdb lists one record per CDR3 protein. The sample has 39,000 or so distinct CDR3 sequences, roughly a tenth seen once. Study results and limitations: Relative to follow-up, resection was when ubiquitous expanded tumor TCRs appeared more in blood.

About this clonotype itself: Its antigen is not known. Compared with germline, one end of the junction differs, possibly owing to a read error.

This receptor was taken from a female donor with early-stage non-small cell lung cancer. Sequenced here: PBMCs, sampled at follow-up. The chain combines TRBV7-9 with TRBJ2-7, with 9 nucleotides matching TRBD1. CDR3 sequence reads: CTSAPPGTGTYEQYF. Written as DNA, the CDR3 is TGTACCAGCGCCCCCCCCGGGACAGGGACGTACGAGCAGTACTTC.